These 14 T cell receptor beta chains were sequenced from one sample in a study of T cells in Graves' hyperthyroidism and ophthalmopathy. Amplification yielded TCR beta CDR3 regions, with RNA transcripts as the source. The HTBI primer set was used in a first-round RT-PCR of the TCR CDR3. A single record per CDR3 protein comes from TCRdb applying MiXCR to the multiplex PCR reads. The sample lists about 640,000 distinct CDR3 sequences, less than 25% occurring once. The sequenced sample was blood. Receptor source: a man aged 25-45 years with Graves' ophthalmopathy.

This clonotype has a count of ten or more. This sequence joins TRBV27 and TRBJ2-7; unclear D gene. The CDR3 is made up of 14 amino acids. V was trimmed by 6 bases and J by 3 bases, leaving 15 bases between them. Germline values: CDR1 MNHEY, CDR2 SMNVEV (reference sequence). CDR3 region: CASRIRDKFYEQYF. Written as DNA, the CDR3 is TGTGCCAGCAGGATTAGGGATAAATTCTACGAGCAGTACTTC.

This clonotype was counted only a few times. This chain connects TRBV20-1 to TRBJ2-1, with D possibly matching TRBD1 (6 bases). Between the trimmed V and J ends, which lost 1 base and 4 bases, there was a span of 17 bases. The length of the CDR3 is 16 residues. Per germline, CDR1 DFQATT and CDR2 SNEGSKA (reference sequence). CDR3 coding DNA: TGCAGTGCTAGAGCAGGGGTCGGGACGTTTTACAATGAGCAGTTCTTC. The encoded protein is CSARAGVGTFYNEQFF.

This clonotype was counted between two and nine times. The chain links TRBV3-1 to TRBJ1-2; possibly TRBD1 for D (5 bases). CDR1 LGHDT and CDR2 YNNKEL come from the germline V gene (reference sequence). CDR3 size: 15 residues. V was trimmed by 0 bases and J by 1 base, leaving 9 bases between them. CDR3 sequence (DNA): TGTGCCAGCAGCCAAGATTCCAGGGTTAACTATGGCTACACCTTC. Translated: CASSQDSRVNYGYTF.

This clonotype was counted only a few times. J is TRBJ2-7 and V is TRBV9; the match to TRBD2 covers 10 bases. CDR3 length equals 14 residues. V trimming: 2 bases; J trimming: 1 base; junction bases outside the gene matches: 0. The V gene's germline CDR1 is SGDLS and CDR2 YYNGEE. The CDR3 nucleotides read TGTGCCAGCAGCGTTAGCGGGAGGTCCTACGAGCAGTACTTC. This codes for CASSVSGRSYEQYF. Full variable domain (missing parts from reference TRBV9 and TRBJ2-7): DSGVTQTPKHLITATGQRVTLRCSPRSGDLSVYWYQQSLDQGLQFLIQYYNGEERAKGNILERFSAQQFPDLHSELNLSSLELGDSALYFCASSVSGRSYEQYFGPGTRLTVT.

This clonotype was counted a few times. The V gene is TRBV7-2, the J gene TRBJ2-2; 10 bases match TRBD2. CDR1 is SGHTA and CDR2 is FQGNSA in the germline V gene. V was clipped by 3 bases and J by 3 bases; unmatched bases: 7. The CDR3 loop spans 17 amino acids. CDR3 nucleotide sequence: TGTGCCAGCAGCTTGGGTTCTAGCGGGGGATACACCGGGGAGCTGTTTTTT. Encoded protein: CASSLGSSGGYTGELFF.

The gene calls are TRBV28 and TRBJ2-1; D not certain. This CDR3 spans 12 amino acids. Germline CDR1 and CDR2: MDHEN and SYDVKM. Trimming took off 5 bases at V and 7 bases at J, with 9 bases between the two ends. CDR3 coding DNA: TGTGCCAGCAGTGCCGCGTCTAATGAGCAGTTCTTC. As protein: CASSAASNEQFF.

This clonotype was picked up a small number of times. The rearrangement uses TRBV5-1 and TRBJ2-7, with TRBD2 as a possible D gene (6 bases). The CDR3 loop spans 14 amino acids. Deletions cut 3 bases from V and 0 bases from J, with 10 bases between. The germline CDR1 and CDR2 sequences are SGHRS and YFSETQ. CDR3 bases: TGCGCCAGCAGCTCGGGGGTTGGCTCCTACGAGCAGTACTTC. This gives the protein CASSSGVGSYEQYF.

This clonotype was counted ten times or more. This chain links TRBV7-2 with TRBJ2-1; 7 bases are a match to TRBD2. The CDR3 totals 17 residues. Germline trimming cut 3 bases from V and 3 bases from J; bases unmatched to any gene: 11. Germline CDR1 reads SGHTA; CDR2 reads FQGNSA. The CDR3 sequence: CASSLPLKRDFYNEQFF. The CDR3 DNA is TGTGCCAGCAGCTTGCCACTTAAGCGGGATTTCTACAATGAGCAGTTCTTC.

This clonotype was seen repeatedly, ten times or more. The rearrangement uses TRBV5-1 and TRBJ2-1; D is possibly TRBD2 (5 bases). The V end was cut by 4 bases, the J end by 2 bases, with 13 bases between. From germline, CDR1 is SGHRS and CDR2 YFSETQ. This CDR3 spans 15 amino acids. The DNA of the CDR3 is TGCGCCAGCAGCGGGAGCGGAGTGACCTACAATGAGCAGTTCTTC. Translated, it gives CASSGSGVTYNEQFF.

This chain connects TRBV20-1 to TRBJ2-1, with TRBD2 identical over 7 bases. Germline CDR1 and CDR2: DFQATT and SNEGSKA (reference sequence). The V and J ends lost 3 bases and 0 bases, in that order; junction bases with no gene match: 11. The CDR3 loop spans 17 amino acids. CDR3 DNA sequence: TGCAGTGCTAGGTCGCCAGGGAGGGATTACTCCTACAATGAGCAGTTCTTC. The encoded protein is CSARSPGRDYSYNEQFF.

The gene calls are TRBV5-6 and TRBJ1-6; 7 nucleotides align to TRBD1. Unmatched junction bases numbered 5, after V lost 4 bases and J lost 4 bases. Germline lookup yields CDR1 SGHDT and CDR2 YYEEEE. This CDR3 has 15 residues. The CDR3 nucleotides are TGTGCCAGCAGCCACACAGGGGAGTATAATTCACCCCTCCACTTT. It specifies CASSHTGEYNSPLHF.

This clonotype was picked up many times. The chain links TRBV11-2 to TRBJ2-2; D remains ambiguous. CDR1 and CDR2 from the germline V gene are SGHAT and FQNNGV. V was pared by 8 bases and J by 6 bases, with 7 bases between. This CDR3 has 11 amino acids. CDR3 in amino acids: CASSRAGELFF. DNA for the CDR3: TGTGCCAGCTCCCGGGCCGGGGAGCTGTTTTTT.

This clonotype has a handful of counts. This chain links TRBV19 with TRBJ1-1, with TRBD1 as a possible D gene (6 bases). Germline V CDR1 and CDR2: LNHDA, SQIVND (reference sequence). V lost 2 bases to trimming and J lost 1 base, with 14 bases between them. The CDR3 has 16 residues. CDR3 DNA sequence: TGTGCCAGTAGTATATTGATGGGGGGCAAGAACACTGAAGCTTTCTTT. This translates into CASSILMGGKNTEAFF.

In this sample, this clonotype turned up a few times. The CDR3 protein is CASSSETGKYGYTF. As DNA, the CDR3 is TGTGCCAGCAGCTCCGAGACAGGGAAATATGGCTACACCTTC. V gene TRBV7-2 combines with J gene TRBJ1-2; 7 nucleotides line up with TRBD1. J gave up 5 bases and V 4 bases, and 7 bases lay outside the gene matches. CDR1 is SGHTA, CDR2 FQGNSA, per germline. The CDR3 has 14 amino acids.